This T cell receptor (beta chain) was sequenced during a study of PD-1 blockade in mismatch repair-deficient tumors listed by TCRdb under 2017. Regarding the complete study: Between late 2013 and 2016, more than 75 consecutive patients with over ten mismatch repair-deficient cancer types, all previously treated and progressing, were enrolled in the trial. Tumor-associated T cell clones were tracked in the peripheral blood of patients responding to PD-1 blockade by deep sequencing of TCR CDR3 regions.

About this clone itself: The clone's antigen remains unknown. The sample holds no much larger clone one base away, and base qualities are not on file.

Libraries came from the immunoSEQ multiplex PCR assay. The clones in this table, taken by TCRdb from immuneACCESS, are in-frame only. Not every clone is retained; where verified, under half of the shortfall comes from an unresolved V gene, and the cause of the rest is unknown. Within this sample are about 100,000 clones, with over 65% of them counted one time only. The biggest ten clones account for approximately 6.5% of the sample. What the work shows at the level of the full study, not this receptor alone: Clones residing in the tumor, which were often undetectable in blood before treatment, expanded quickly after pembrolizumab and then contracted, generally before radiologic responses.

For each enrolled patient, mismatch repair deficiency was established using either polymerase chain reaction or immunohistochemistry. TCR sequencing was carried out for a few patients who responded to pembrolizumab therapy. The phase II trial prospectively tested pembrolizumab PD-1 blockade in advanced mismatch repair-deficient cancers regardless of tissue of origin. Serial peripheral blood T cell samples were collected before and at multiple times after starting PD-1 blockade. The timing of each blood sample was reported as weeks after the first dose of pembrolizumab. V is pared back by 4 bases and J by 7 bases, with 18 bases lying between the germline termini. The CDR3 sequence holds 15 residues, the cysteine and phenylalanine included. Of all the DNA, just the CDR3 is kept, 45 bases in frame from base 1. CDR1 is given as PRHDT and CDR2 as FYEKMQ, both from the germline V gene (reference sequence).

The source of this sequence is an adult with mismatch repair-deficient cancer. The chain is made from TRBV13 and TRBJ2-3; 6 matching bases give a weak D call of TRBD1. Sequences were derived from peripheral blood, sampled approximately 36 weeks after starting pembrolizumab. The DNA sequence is TGTGCCAGCAGCTACTTACAGGGTGCAGTAAATACGCAGTATTTT. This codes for CASSYLQGAVNTQYF.